This TCR beta chain was captured by sequencing in a study of blood T cell repertoires in COVID-19. About the study: There were acute and convalescent COVID-19 samples, and they came from the United States, Italy and Spain. Sources were T cells, B-cell-depleted T cells, or PBMCs; the material itself was cDNA or gDNA.

Germline V lookup: CDR1 LGHNA, CDR2 YNFKEQ. The CDR3 is 15 amino acids. Trimming took 4 bases from V and 2 from J; bases not matched to a gene: 5. Per the original data handling: Scientists estimated how many nucleated cells there were by amplifying reference gene primers. TCRdb's copy holds only in-frame clones and misses some; the assay was immunoSEQ multiplex PCR. The V and J calls and clone size come from that table; D and trimming were worked out from the DNA. This table has fewer than 350,000 clones, over 75% appearing once. Input material: peripheral blood. The clonotype comes from a human donor in a cohort sampled during active COVID-19. The rearrangement joins TRBV4-2 to TRBJ2-7, with 10 bases that match TRBD1. CDR3 coding DNA: TGTGCCAGCAGCCGGGACAGGGGAGGAGCCTACGAGCAGTACTTC. Translation gives CASSRDRGGAYEQYF.